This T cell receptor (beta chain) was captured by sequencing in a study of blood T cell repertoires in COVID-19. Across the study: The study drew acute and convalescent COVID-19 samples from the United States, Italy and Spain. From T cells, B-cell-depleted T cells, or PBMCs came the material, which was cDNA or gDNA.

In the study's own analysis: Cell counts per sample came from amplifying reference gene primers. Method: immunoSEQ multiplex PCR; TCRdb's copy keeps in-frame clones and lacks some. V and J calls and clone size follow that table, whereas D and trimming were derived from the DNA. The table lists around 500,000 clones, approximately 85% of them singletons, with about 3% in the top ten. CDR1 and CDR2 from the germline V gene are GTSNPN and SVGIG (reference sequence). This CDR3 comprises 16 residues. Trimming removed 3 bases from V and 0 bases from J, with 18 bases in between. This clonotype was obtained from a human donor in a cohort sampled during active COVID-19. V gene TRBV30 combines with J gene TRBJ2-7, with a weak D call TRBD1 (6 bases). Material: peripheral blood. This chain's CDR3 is CAWSVLGTMASYEQYF. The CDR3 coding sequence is TGTGCCTGGAGCGTTCTAGGGACAATGGCCTCCTACGAGCAGTACTTC.